The rows below give T cell receptor beta chains drawn from one sample of a study of CD8 T cells in ankylosing spondylitis. One entry per CDR3 protein, called by TCRdb with MiXCR from the 5' RACE reads. The table includes approximately 92,000 distinct CDR3 sequences, about 8.1% detected once. The sequencing input was blood, either unsorted or a sorted T cell fraction (not recorded which). Every receptor here comes from a male donor with ankylosing spondylitis or in good health (not recorded which). The CDR3 runs from the conserved cysteine through the conserved F or W. Fields, in order: V gene, D gene, clone size, J gene, CDR3 DNA, CDR3 protein. D genes are given only for firm matches. Clone size is given for some rows only: seen once, a few or many times, or a class if the clone is expanded.

>TRBV7-9|.|many|TRBJ2-3
TGTGCCAGCAGCTTAGATGGGCGTACGCAGTATTTT
CASSLDGRTQYF
>TRBV6-5|.|many|TRBJ1-3
TGTGCCAGCAGTTACTCACAGGGCCGCTCTGGAAACACCATATATTTT
CASSYSQGRSGNTIYF
>TRBV20-1|.|many|TRBJ2-3
TGCAGTGCCGCGGCGGAGCTCACAGATACGCAGTATTTT
CSAAAELTDTQYF
>TRBV20-1|TRBD2|many|TRBJ2-2
TGCAGTGCTAGAGGGACTAGCGGGGGGGAGAACACCGGGGAGCTGTTTTTT
CSARGTSGGENTGELFF
>TRBV7-8|.|many|TRBJ1-1
TGTGCCAGCAGCTTAGGGGTGAGGGGGGGCAGGAACACTGAAGCTTTCTTT
CASSLGVRGGRNTEAFF
>TRBV27|.|many|TRBJ2-5
TGTGCCAGCCGCTATGGCGAGACCCAGTACTTC
CASRYGETQYF
>TRBV10-3|.|.|TRBJ2-1
TGTGCCATCAGGTACTCGGACACGTACAATGAGCAGTTCTTC
CAIRYSDTYNEQFF
>TRBV20-1|.|many|TRBJ2-1
TGCAGTGCCAGGACTCTTGAGCAGTTCTTC
CSARTLEQFF
>TRBV7-2|.|many|TRBJ2-7
TGTGCCAGCAGCTTTTGGGGGGACGAGCAGTACTTC
CASSFWGDEQYF
>TRBV5-1|.|many|TRBJ1-1
TGCGCCAGCAGCCAGCAGGCAGGAGTTGACACTGAAGCTTTCTTT
CASSQQAGVDTEAFF
>TRBV20-1|.|many|TRBJ1-1
TGCAGTGCTAGAGATCCTAAGGGGCCGAACACTGAAGCTTTCTTT
CSARDPKGPNTEAFF
>TRBV12-3/TRBV12-4|.|many|TRBJ2-7
TGTGCCAGCAGTTTAGCGCCGGGGAAACTGGACGAGCAGTACTTC
CASSLAPGKLDEQYF
>TRBV20-1|.|many|TRBJ1-5
TGCAGTGCTAGTACGGCAGACCTTAATCAGCCCCAGCATTTT
CSASTADLNQPQHF
>TRBV7-9|.|.|TRBJ2-5
TGTGCCAGCAGCCCCCTACTCTCAGCGCAAGAGACCCAGTACTTC
CASSPLLSAQETQYF
>TRBV5-1|.|many|TRBJ2-7
TGCGCCAGCAGCTTGTACGGATCCTACGAGCAGTACTTC
CASSLYGSYEQYF
>TRBV20-1|.|many|TRBJ1-6
TGCAGTGCTAGAGATGGCAGGGAGGGTTCCTATAATTCACCCCTCCACTTT
CSARDGREGSYNSPLHF
>TRBV28|.|many|TRBJ2-1
TGTGCCAGCACCTCCGGCGGGGCGCCAAGCTCCTACAATGAGCAGTTCTTC
CASTSGGAPSSYNEQFF
>TRBV6-6|TRBD1|many|TRBJ2-1
TGTGCCAGGGACAGGGGTTTAGGTGAGCAGTTCTTC
CARDRGLGEQFF
>TRBV12-3/TRBV12-4|TRBD2|many|TRBJ2-1
TGTGCCAGCAGTCAAAGCGGGGCAACCTACAATGAGCAGTTCTTC
CASSQSGATYNEQFF
>TRBV10-3|TRBD1|many|TRBJ2-7
TGTGCCATCAGCGGGACAGGGAACGAGCAGTACTTC
CAISGTGNEQYF
>TRBV27|.|many|TRBJ2-7
TGTGCCAGCAGCCGGGCGGGCACAGGAAGGATTGGGATGAACGAGCAGTACTTC
CASSRAGTGRIGMNEQYF
>TRBV4-1|.|many|TRBJ2-2
TGCGCCAGCAGATACGCACAGAACACCGGGGAGCTGTTTTTT
CASRYAQNTGELFF
>TRBV5-1|.|many|TRBJ2-7
TGCGCCAGCAGTTCGGGTGACAGCAACTACGAGCAGTACTTC
CASSSGDSNYEQYF
>TRBV20-1|.|many|TRBJ2-1
TGCAGTGCTAGAGGGGTAGGGGGGCGGATAAATGAGCAGTTCTTC
CSARGVGGRINEQFF
>TRBV5-1|.|many|TRBJ1-3
TGCGCCAGCAGCATTCAGGGGAGTCCGGGCTCTGGAAACACCATATATTTT
CASSIQGSPGSGNTIYF
>TRBV12-3/TRBV12-4|.|.|TRBJ2-3
TGTGCCTTCAGTTTATCGAACCCGGGACTCCCGAGACCAGATACGCAGTATTTT
CAFSLSNPGLPRPDTQYF
>TRBV3-1|.|many|TRBJ2-1
TGTGCCAGCAGCCAGCGCGAGTACAATGAGCAGTTCTTC
CASSQREYNEQFF
>TRBV2|.|.|TRBJ1-2
TGTGCCAGCATCGAGAGAGGGTCTGAGGACTACACCTTC
CASIERGSEDYTF
>TRBV24-1|.|many|TRBJ2-7
TGTGCCACCAGTGGCAGGGATCCCTACGAGCAGTACTTC
CATSGRDPYEQYF
>TRBV28|.|many|TRBJ1-2
TGTGCCAGCAGCGGTGACCCTCATGGCTACACCTTC
CASSGDPHGYTF
>TRBV5-1|TRBD1|many|TRBJ2-2
TGCGCCAGCAGCTTGGACAGGGGAGCCACCGGGGAGCTGTTTTTT
CASSLDRGATGELFF
>TRBV27|.|many|TRBJ2-7
TGTGCCAGCAGTCCCGGGACGTTTATTTACGAGCAGTACTTC
CASSPGTFIYEQYF